This T cell receptor beta chain is drawn from a study of blood T cell repertoires in COVID-19. Looked up from germline, CDR1 is LGHDT and CDR2 is YNNKEL (reference sequence). The CDR3 extends over 11 amino acids. Trimming left V 6 bases short and J 11 bases short, with 13 bases between. Here immunoSEQ multiplex PCR was the method, and the copy in TCRdb shows in-frame clones only, minus some. The sample gives some 330,000 clones, 85% to 90% of which show up once; about 4.2% is in the top ten. Two consecutive negative NP/OP PCR tests, clearance, or resolved symptoms defined Cohort 3 recovery. The sequenced material came from PBMCs or T cells enriched from blood (not recorded which). The TCR originated in a man aged 25 to 45 who had recovered from COVID-19. The rearrangement joins TRBV3-1 (or the pseudogene TRBV3-2) to TRBJ1-1; D is unresolved. CDR3 loop: CASSIARAAFF. CDR3 nucleotides: TGTGCCAGCAGTATAGCTCGCGCGGCTTTCTTT.